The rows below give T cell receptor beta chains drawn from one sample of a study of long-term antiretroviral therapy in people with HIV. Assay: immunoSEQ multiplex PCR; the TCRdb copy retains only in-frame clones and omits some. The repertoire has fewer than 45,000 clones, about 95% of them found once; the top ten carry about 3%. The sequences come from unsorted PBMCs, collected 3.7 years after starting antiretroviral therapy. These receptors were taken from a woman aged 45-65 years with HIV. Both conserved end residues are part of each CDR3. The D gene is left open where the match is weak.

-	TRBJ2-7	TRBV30	TGTGCCTGGCGGGTCGGGGGTTTGGGGGAGCAGTACTTC	CAWRVGGLGEQYF
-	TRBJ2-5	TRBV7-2	TGTGCCAGCAGCTTTTCCGGGTCCTTGTACCAAGAGACCCAGTACTTC	CASSFSGSLYQETQYF
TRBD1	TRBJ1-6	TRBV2	TGTGCCAGCAGGGAACCGACAGGGTCTGGAAATTCACCCCTCCACTTT	CASREPTGSGNSPLHF
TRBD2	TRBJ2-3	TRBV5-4	TGTGCCAGCAGCTTGCGACTAGCGGGGGGCGGCACAGATACGCAGTATTTT	CASSLRLAGGGTDTQYF
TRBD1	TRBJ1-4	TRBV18	TGTGCCAGCTCTCCTAACATCAGGGGGCGGAATGAAAAACTGTTTTTT	CASSPNIRGRNEKLFF
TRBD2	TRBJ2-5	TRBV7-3	TGTGCCAGCAGCAGGACTAGCGGGGAGACCCAAGAGACCCAGTACTTC	CASSRTSGETQETQYF
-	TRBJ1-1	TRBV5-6	TGTGCCAGCAGCTTTCGGAGGTGGGAAGCTTTCTTT	CASSFRRWEAFF
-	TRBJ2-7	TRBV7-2	TGTGCCAGCAGCTTAATGGGCAGGCAAAAATCCTACGAGCAGTACTTC	CASSLMGRQKSYEQYF
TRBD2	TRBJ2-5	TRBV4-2	TGTGCCAGCAGCCAAGAAAGGACTAGATGTCAGACCCAGTACTTC	CASSQERTRCQTQYF
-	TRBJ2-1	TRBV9	TGTGCCAGCAGCCCCCGGGGGACCCACAATGAGCAGTTCTTC	CASSPRGTHNEQFF
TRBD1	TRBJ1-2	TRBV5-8	TGTGCCAGCAGCTTGAGGGCAGGGGGGATATATGGCTACACCTTC	CASSLRAGGIYGYTF